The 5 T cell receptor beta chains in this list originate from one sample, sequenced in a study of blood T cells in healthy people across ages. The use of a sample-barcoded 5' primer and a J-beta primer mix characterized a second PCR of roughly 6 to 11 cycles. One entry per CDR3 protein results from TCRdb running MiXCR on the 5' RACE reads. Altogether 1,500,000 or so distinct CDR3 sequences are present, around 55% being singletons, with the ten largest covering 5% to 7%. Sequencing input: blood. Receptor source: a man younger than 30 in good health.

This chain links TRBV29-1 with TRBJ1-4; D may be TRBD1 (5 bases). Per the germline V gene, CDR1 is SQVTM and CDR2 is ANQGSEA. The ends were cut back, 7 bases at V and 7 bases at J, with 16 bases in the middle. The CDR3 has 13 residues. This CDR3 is CSAGKGRGEKLFF. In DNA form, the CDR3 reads TGCAGCGCGGGAAAAGGGAGGGGTGAAAAACTGTTTTTT.

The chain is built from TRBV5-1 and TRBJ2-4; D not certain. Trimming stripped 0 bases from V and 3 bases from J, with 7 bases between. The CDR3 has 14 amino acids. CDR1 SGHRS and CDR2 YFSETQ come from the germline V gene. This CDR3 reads CASSLGMGKNIQYF. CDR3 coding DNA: TGCGCCAGCAGCTTGGGTATGGGCAAAAACATTCAGTACTTC.

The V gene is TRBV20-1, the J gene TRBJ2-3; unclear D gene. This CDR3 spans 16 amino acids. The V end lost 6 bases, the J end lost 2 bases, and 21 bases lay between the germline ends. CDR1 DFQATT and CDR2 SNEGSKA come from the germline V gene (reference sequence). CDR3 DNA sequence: TGCAGTGCCCCCAGGATGACTCGATATGCCACAGATACGCAGTATTTT. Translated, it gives CSAPRMTRYATDTQYF.

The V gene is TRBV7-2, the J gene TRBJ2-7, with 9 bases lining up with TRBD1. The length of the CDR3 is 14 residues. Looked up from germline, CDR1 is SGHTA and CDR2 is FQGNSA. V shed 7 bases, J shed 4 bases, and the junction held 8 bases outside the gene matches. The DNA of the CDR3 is TGTGCCAGCAACTCAGGGACAGGGAATTACGAGCAGTACTTC. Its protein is CASNSGTGNYEQYF.

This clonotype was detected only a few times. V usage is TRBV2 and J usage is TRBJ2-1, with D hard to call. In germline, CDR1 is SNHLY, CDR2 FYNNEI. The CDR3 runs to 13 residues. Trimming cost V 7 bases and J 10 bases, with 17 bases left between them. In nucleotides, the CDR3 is TGTGCCAGCATTCCCGGGTCAGCTGGGGAGCAGTTCTTC. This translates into CASIPGSAGEQFF.